This T cell receptor (beta chain) was profiled in a study of siplizumab effects on memory and regulatory T cells. Comments on this clone: What it binds is unknown.

Study-level results: Reactions containing siplizumab showed mappable alloreactive CD4+ clones averaging roughly 70% Treg-derived, versus around 26% in controls. Greater diversity than memory cells seemed evident in naive T cells, which also appeared to be major alloresponse contributors.

Germline V CDR1 and CDR2: MGHRA, YSYEKL. The CDR3 loop spans 18 amino acids. Trimming cost V 5 bases and J 2 bases; bases outside gene matches: 13. Measured with immunoSEQ multiplex PCR; TCRdb has only the in-frame clones, and not every one. The sample shows tens of thousands of clones, roughly 95% of them seen only once. The chain uses TRBV4-1 and TRBJ2-3; TRBD2 matches 10 bases. This receptor was identified in a human donor in good health. Sequenced sample: naive CD4+ T cells sorted from blood. In nucleotides, the CDR3 is TGCGCCAGCAGCGCCGGGACTAGCGTCGGGGGGCACACAGATACGCAGTATTTT. Amino acids: CASSAGTSVGGHTDTQYF.